This T cell receptor (beta chain) came from a study of blood T cells in healthy people across ages. This CDR3 comprises 11 residues. Per the germline V gene, CDR1 is MGHDK and CDR2 is SYGVNS. V dropped 0 bases and J dropped 7 bases, with 3 bases sitting between them. The authors ran a second PCR of roughly 7 to 11 cycles using a sample-barcoded 5' primer and a J-beta primer mix. TCRdb processed the 5' RACE reads anew with MiXCR; each CDR3 protein has one entry. The sample shows hundreds of thousands of distinct CDR3 sequences, approximately 21% of them seen only once. Notes on this clonotype: Its antigen is not identified.

Whole-study findings and limits: PBMCs left unsorted prevented a conclusive naive versus antigen-experienced comparison. TCR beta diversity, measured per million T cells, fell in a roughly linear way with age. Fewer expanded clones and more diversity marked long-lived versus aged donors.

There were at least 5.5 micrograms of total RNA extracted from every sample. Sequencing was carried out using blood. The chain is built from TRBV25-1 and TRBJ1-2; D call uncertain. The source of this sequence is a man between 65 and 85 years old in good health. The CDR3 DNA is TGTGCCAGCAGTGAATATTCTGGCTACACCTTC. Amino acids: CASSEYSGYTF.